This T cell receptor (beta chain) comes out of a study of blood T cell repertoires in COVID-19. In the study overall: Sites across the United States, Italy and Spain contributed samples from acute and convalescent COVID-19. PBMCs, B-cell-depleted T cells, or T cells provided the cDNA or gDNA that made up the material.

Authors' methods: How many nucleated cells were present was estimated from reference gene primer amplification. Generated by immunoSEQ multiplex PCR, the TCRdb table keeps only in-frame clones and is missing some. V and J calls and clone size follow that table, whereas D and trimming were derived from the DNA. Of under 200,000 clones listed, 75% to 85% were seen once; the top ten hold more than 1.5%. This clone appeared a single time. Trimming removed 4 bases from V and 1 base from J, with 7 bases in between. CDR3 length: 13 residues. The rearrangement uses TRBV12-3 or TRBV12-4 and TRBJ1-2; possible D gene TRBD1, 6 bases. This clonotype originated in a human donor in a cohort sampled during active COVID-19. Sequencing was carried out using peripheral blood. This CDR3 is CASSSQGNYGYTF. CDR3 nucleotide sequence: TGTGCCAGCAGTTCACAGGGTAACTATGGCTACACCTTC.